This T cell receptor (beta chain) was identified in a study of control samples from healthy donors and cancer patients. This CDR3 has 15 amino acids. Trimming cost V 0 bases and J 5 bases, with 11 bases left between them. The germline CDR1 and CDR2 sequences are LGHNA and YSLEER. Measured with immunoSEQ multiplex PCR; TCRdb has only the in-frame clones, and not every one. The table lists 100,000 to 150,000 clones, about 88% of them singletons. The sequence came from a man aged 18 to 30 in good health. V usage is TRBV4-3 and J usage is TRBJ1-3; D gene uncertain. The sequenced sample consisted of blood. The CDR3 spells CASSQDRGARNTIYF. The CDR3 bases are TGCGCCAGCAGCCAAGACAGAGGCGCCAGAAACACCATATATTTT.